The 23 T cell receptor beta chains below come from one sample, sequenced in a study of CD8 T cells in ankylosing spondylitis. From the 5' RACE reads, TCRdb called clonotypes with MiXCR, one entry per CDR3 protein. The table has roughly 230,000 distinct CDR3 sequences, roughly a tenth seen once; the top ten hold about 3%. The sample was blood, either unsorted or a sorted T cell fraction (not recorded which). These receptors all stem from a male donor with ankylosing spondylitis or in good health (not recorded which).

Many counts were recorded for this clonotype. This rearrangement joins TRBV24-1 to TRBJ2-2, with 10 bases fitting TRBD1. Trimming took 3 bases from V and 5 from J; bases not matched to a gene: 5. This CDR3 has 16 amino acids. Per germline, CDR1 KGHDR and CDR2 SFDVKD. The CDR3 DNA reads TGTGCCACCAGTGATAGTGGACAGGGGGTTACCGGGGAGCTGTTTTTT. It is translated as CATSDSGQGVTGELFF.

At least ten counts were recorded for this clonotype. This rearrangement joins TRBV12-3 or TRBV12-4 to TRBJ1-1, with D unclear. V lost 6 bases to trimming and J lost 9 bases, with 11 bases between them. CDR3 length equals 11 residues. As DNA, the CDR3 is TGTGCCAGCAGCCTTTCGAACCAAGCTTTCTTT. Residues: CASSLSNQAFF.

Many counts were recorded for this clonotype. The V and J genes are TRBV4-1 and TRBJ2-1; TRBD2 is a possible D gene (5 bases). This CDR3 has 15 residues. Germline V gene data show CDR1 as MGHRA and CDR2 as YSYEKL. Deletions cut 1 base from V and 9 bases from J, with 16 bases between. The CDR3, as DNA: TGCGCCAGCAGCCAAGGAGGAGGTATATCGGGTGAGCAGTTCTTC. It is translated as CASSQGGGISGEQFF.

Note on this clonotype: A junction end diverges from the germline sequence, so it may reflect a read error. The chain recombines TRBV20-1 with TRBJ1-1, with no clear D. Germline V gene data show CDR1 as DFQATT and CDR2 as SNEGSKA (reference sequence). CDR3 length: 13 residues. The CDR3 coding sequence is TGCAGTGCTGGAGACGGGGAGAACACTGAAGCTTTCTTT. Amino acids: CSAGDGENTEAFF.

This clonotype was seen at least ten times. V gene TRBV12-3 or TRBV12-4 combines with J gene TRBJ2-3, with D perhaps matching TRBD2 (5 bases). Trimming took 3 bases from V and 8 from J, leaving 15 bases between them. The CDR3 is made up of 14 amino acids. CDR3 residues: CASSLGFLGGTQYF. CDR3 in DNA: TGTGCCAGCAGTTTGGGATTCCTTGGAGGTACGCAGTATTTT.

This clonotype has at least ten counts. The rearrangement links TRBV10-3 to TRBJ2-7; 11 bases fit TRBD1. The CDR3 contains 18 residues. The J segment lost 4 bases and the V segment lost 5 bases, leaving 16 bases of the junction unmatched. Germline loops: CDR1 ENHRY, CDR2 SYGVKD. The CDR3 loop reads CAISTLPGQGDRSYEQYF. For the CDR3, the DNA is TGTGCCATCAGTACCCTCCCGGGACAGGGGGACCGGTCTTACGAGCAGTACTTC.

This chain joins TRBV19 and TRBJ2-7; 11 nucleotides line up with TRBD2. The length of the CDR3 is 17 residues. From germline, CDR1 is LNHDA and CDR2 SQIVND (reference sequence). The trim removed 0 bases at V and 2 bases at J, leaving 6 bases unmatched. Here the CDR3 reads CASSIDAPGLAAYEQYF. The CDR3 DNA sequence: TGTGCCAGTAGTATAGATGCCCCGGGACTAGCGGCCTACGAGCAGTACTTC.

The sample holds a few counts of this clonotype. This could be a read error, since a much larger clone is one nucleotide away. V is TRBV7-8 and J is TRBJ2-2; no firm D call. Germline V gene sequence: CDR1 SGHVS, CDR2 FQNEAQ. This CDR3 contains 13 residues. Trimming removed 1 base from V and 6 bases from J, with 6 bases in between. The CDR3 DNA follows: TGTGCCAGCAGCTTAGACCCGGCCGGGGAGCTGTTTTTT. Its protein product is CASSLDPAGELFF.

This clonotype was recorded many times. V usage is TRBV7-8 and J usage is TRBJ1-2; D is undetermined. Trimming removed 6 bases at V and 3 bases at J, with 23 bases between. The germline V gene encodes CDR1 SGHVS and CDR2 FQNEAQ. The CDR3 consists of 17 residues. The CDR3 reads CASSSALDPLGDYGYTF. Written as DNA, the CDR3 is TGTGCCAGCAGTTCCGCTTTAGACCCCCTTGGGGACTATGGCTACACCTTC.

The sample holds many counts of this clonotype. The V and J genes are TRBV29-1 and TRBJ1-1, with D unresolved. Deletions cut 2 bases from V and 3 bases from J, with 10 bases between. The germline CDR1 and CDR2 sequences are SQVTM and ANQGSEA. The CDR3 contains 13 residues. The CDR3 sequence: CSVERQQDTEAFF. In nucleotides, the CDR3 is TGCAGCGTTGAACGGCAGCAGGACACTGAAGCTTTCTTT.

This clonotype was counted at least ten times. The chain combines TRBV29-1 with TRBJ2-3; 9 bases are shared with TRBD1. The trim removed 1 base at V and 1 base at J, leaving 0 bases unmatched. The germline CDR1 and CDR2 sequences are SQVTM and ANQGSEA. There are 14 residues in the CDR3. The CDR3 DNA is TGCAGCGTTGAAGGGACAGGGGGCACAGATACGCAGTATTTT. It yields the protein CSVEGTGGTDTQYF.

There are a few counts of this clonotype. This sequence may be a read error, since a much larger clone differs from it by one base. V usage is TRBV4-1 and J usage is TRBJ2-2; TRBD2 matches 8 bases. The V and J ends lost 3 bases and 6 bases, in that order; junction bases with no gene match: 6. The CDR3 is 15 residues long. Germline CDR1 reads MGHRA; CDR2 reads YSYEKL. CDR3 nucleotides: TGCGCCAGCAGCCAGGACAGCGGGGGACCCGGGGAGCTGTTTTTT. Its protein product is CASSQDSGGPGELFF.

This clonotype was detected ten times or more. The rearrangement joins TRBV20-1 to TRBJ1-1, with 7 bases fitting TRBD1. The CDR3 contains 13 residues. Germline V lookup: CDR1 DFQATT, CDR2 SNEGSKA (reference sequence). J gave up 3 bases and V 5 bases, and 6 bases lay outside the gene matches. CDR3 nucleotides: TGCAGTGCTCACGAGGACAGGTACACTGAAGCTTTCTTT. Protein sequence: CSAHEDRYTEAFF.

This rearrangement joins TRBV30 to TRBJ1-1; no clear D. This CDR3 spans 14 amino acids. V lost 2 bases and J lost 6, with 16 bases in between. Germline V CDR1 and CDR2: GTSNPN, SVGIG (reference sequence). The CDR3 coding sequence is TGTGCCTGGAGTCTCCGACCCAATGGGGCTGAAGCTTTCTTT. It codes for CAWSLRPNGAEAFF.

This clonotype was seen many times. V is TRBV12-3 or TRBV12-4 and J is TRBJ2-3; perhaps TRBD1 as D (5 bases). This CDR3 spans 14 amino acids. Trimming left V 8 bases short and J 0 bases short, with 12 bases between. This CDR3 is CASRRPGSTDTQYF. The CDR3, as DNA: TGTGCCAGCCGGCGCCCAGGGAGCACAGATACGCAGTATTTT.

This clonotype was observed a few times. This rearrangement joins TRBV12-3 or TRBV12-4 to TRBJ2-7; 7 bases agree with TRBD1. With V trimmed by 5 bases and J by 5 bases, 3 bases remained unmatched. The length of the CDR3 is 12 residues. The CDR3 region has the DNA TGTGCCAGCAGTCCACAGGGGAACGAGCAGTACTTC. It is translated as CASSPQGNEQYF.

The table lists this clonotype with many counts. V is TRBV7-2 and J is TRBJ2-4; TRBD1 matches 7 bases. The V gene's germline CDR1 is SGHTA and CDR2 FQGNSA. V trimming: 7 bases; J trimming: 0 bases; junction bases outside the gene matches: 18. This CDR3 has 19 amino acids. CDR3 bases: TGTGCCAGCACCAAGCCGGGACAGCAACCTGCAGGAGCCAAAAACATTCAGTACTTC. It codes for CASTKPGQQPAGAKNIQYF.

This clonotype has just a few counts. This chain joins TRBV5-1 and TRBJ2-7; maybe TRBD1 (5 bases). The CDR3 is 14 amino acids. The germline CDR1 and CDR2 sequences are SGHRS and YFSETQ. V lost 0 bases and J lost 2, with 9 bases in between. The CDR3 protein is CASSLAAGTYEQYF. CDR3 DNA: TGCGCCAGCAGCTTGGCGGCAGGGACCTACGAGCAGTACTTC.

The rearrangement joins TRBV4-2 to TRBJ1-1; 7 bases match TRBD1. V was pared by 0 bases and J by 5 bases, with 6 bases of the junction left unmatched. CDR1 and CDR2 (germline): LGHNA, YNFKEQ. CDR3 length: 15 residues. The CDR3 spells CASSQDYRGRTEAFF. CDR3 bases: TGTGCCAGCAGCCAAGATTACAGGGGACGAACTGAAGCTTTCTTT.

This clonotype was detected ten times or more. The chain links TRBV12-3 or TRBV12-4 to TRBJ2-2; D perhaps matches TRBD1 (6 bases). Trimming cost V 2 bases and J 0 bases, with 10 bases left between them. The CDR3 is 16 amino acids. Here the CDR3 reads CASSLRAGANTGELFF. CDR3 coding DNA: TGTGCCAGCAGTTTAAGGGCAGGGGCGAACACCGGGGAGCTGTTTTTT.

This clonotype was seen more than once but under ten times. The V call is TRBV20-1, the J call TRBJ1-4, with D hard to call. The V gene's germline CDR1 is DFQATT and CDR2 SNEGSKA (reference sequence). The length of the CDR3 is 13 residues. V dropped 5 bases and J dropped 4 bases, with 11 bases sitting between them. In DNA form, the CDR3 reads TGCAGTGCTGGAGGACGGTTTAATGAAAAACTGTTTTTT. It is translated as CSAGGRFNEKLFF.

In this sample, this clonotype turned up many times. J is TRBJ1-5 and V is TRBV20-1; TRBD1 matches 8 bases. The V segment lost 6 bases and the J segment 4 bases; nucleotides outside the gene matches: 5. The CDR3 covers 13 residues. Germline V gene sequence: CDR1 DFQATT, CDR2 SNEGSKA (reference sequence). Written as DNA, the CDR3 is TGCAGTGCCACCCGGACAGGGAATCAGCCCCAGCATTTT. This translates into CSATRTGNQPQHF.

This clonotype was detected many times. The DNA for the CDR3 is TGCGCCAGCAGCCTCGGTCGCGGAGGGTACGAGCAGTACTTC. Encoded protein: CASSLGRGGYEQYF. This rearrangement joins TRBV5-1 to TRBJ2-7, with D perhaps TRBD2 (6 bases). V lost 4 bases and J 4 bases, leaving 15 bases between the germline ends. The germline V gene has CDR1 SGHRS and CDR2 YFSETQ. The CDR3 is made up of 14 amino acids.